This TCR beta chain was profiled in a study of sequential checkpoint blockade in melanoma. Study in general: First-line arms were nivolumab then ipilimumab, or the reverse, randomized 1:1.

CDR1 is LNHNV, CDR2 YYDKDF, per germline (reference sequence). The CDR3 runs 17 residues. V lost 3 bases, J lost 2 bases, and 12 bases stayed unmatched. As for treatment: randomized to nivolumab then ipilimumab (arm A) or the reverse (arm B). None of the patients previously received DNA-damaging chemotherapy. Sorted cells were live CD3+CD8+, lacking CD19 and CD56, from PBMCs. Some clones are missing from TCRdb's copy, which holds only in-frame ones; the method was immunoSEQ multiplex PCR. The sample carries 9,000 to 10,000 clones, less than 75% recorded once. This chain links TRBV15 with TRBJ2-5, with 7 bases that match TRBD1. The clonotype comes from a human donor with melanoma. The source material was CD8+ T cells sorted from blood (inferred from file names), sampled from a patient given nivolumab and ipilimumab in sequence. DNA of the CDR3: TGTGCCACCAGCAGCCCAGCCCCCGTACAGGGGCAAGAGACCCAGTACTTC. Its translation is CATSSPAPVQGQETQYF. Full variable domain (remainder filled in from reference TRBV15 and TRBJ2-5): DAMVIQNPRYQVTQFGKPVTLSCSQTLNHNVMYWYQQKSSQAPKLLFHYYDKDFNNEADTPDNFQSRRPNTSFCFLDIRSPGLGDTAMYLCATSSPAPVQGQETQYFGPGTRLLVL.